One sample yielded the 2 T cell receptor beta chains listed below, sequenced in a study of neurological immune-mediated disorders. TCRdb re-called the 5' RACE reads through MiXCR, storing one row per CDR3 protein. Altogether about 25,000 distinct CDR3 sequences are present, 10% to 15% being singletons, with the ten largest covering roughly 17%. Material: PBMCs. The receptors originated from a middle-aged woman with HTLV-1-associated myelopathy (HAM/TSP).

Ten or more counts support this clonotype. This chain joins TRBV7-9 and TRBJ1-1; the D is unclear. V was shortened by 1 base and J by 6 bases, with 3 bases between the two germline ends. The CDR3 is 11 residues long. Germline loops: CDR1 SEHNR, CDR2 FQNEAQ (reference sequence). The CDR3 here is CASSLESEAFF. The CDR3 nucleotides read TGTGCCAGCAGCTTAGAGTCTGAAGCTTTCTTT.

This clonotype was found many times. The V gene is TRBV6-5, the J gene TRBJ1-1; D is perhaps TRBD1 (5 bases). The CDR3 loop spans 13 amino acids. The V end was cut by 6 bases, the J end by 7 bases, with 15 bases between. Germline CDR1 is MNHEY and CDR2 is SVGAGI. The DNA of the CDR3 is TGTGCCAGCAGAGCATCCCGGGACGGTGAAGCTTTCTTT. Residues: CASRASRDGEAFF.